One sample yielded the 10 T cell receptor beta chains listed below, sequenced in a study of blood T cells in healthy people across ages. A second roughly 6 to 12 cycle PCR used barcoded and J-beta primers. TCRdb called the 5' RACE reads again in MiXCR, with one record for every CDR3 protein. The sample has about 1.8 million distinct CDR3 sequences, about 50% seen once. The sample comprised blood. The origin of the receptors is a middle-aged woman in good health.

On this clonotype: At one boundary the junction diverges from the germline segment, which might be a read error. The chain links TRBV20-1 to TRBJ1-2; 9 bases are shared with TRBD1. Germline V gene data show CDR1 as DFQATT and CDR2 as SNEGSKA (reference sequence). The CDR3 covers 15 residues. For the CDR3, the DNA is TGCAGTGCCAGAGAGTTATCCGGGACAGGGAAAGGCTACACCTTC. This sequence encodes CSARELSGTGKGYTF.

The gene calls are TRBV5-1 and TRBJ2-3, with D uncertain. Trimming stripped 2 bases from V and 0 bases from J, with 10 bases between. CDR3 length equals 15 residues. Germline V lookup: CDR1 SGHRS, CDR2 YFSETQ. The CDR3 coding sequence is TGCGCCAGCAGCTTAACGGGCCATAGCACAGATACGCAGTATTTT. Translated: CASSLTGHSTDTQYF.

The chain links TRBV5-5 to TRBJ1-2; D perhaps matches TRBD1 (5 bases). The V end was cut by 0 bases, the J end by 7 bases, with 13 bases between. Germline lookup yields CDR1 SGHKS and CDR2 YYEKEE (reference sequence). This CDR3 spans 14 amino acids. CDR3 nucleotide sequence: TGTGCCAGCAGCTTGGCAGAAGAGGGGTGTGGCTACACCTTC. As protein: CASSLAEEGCGYTF.

The rearrangement uses TRBV29-1 and TRBJ2-5, with 9 positions matching TRBD1. Germline trimming cut 3 bases from V and 5 bases from J; bases unmatched to any gene: 4. Germline CDR1 and CDR2: SQVTM and ANQGSEA. The length of the CDR3 is 13 residues. In DNA, the CDR3 is TGCAGCGTTGACCGGACAGGGGTCGAGACCCAGTACTTC. This sequence encodes CSVDRTGVETQYF.

V gene TRBV2 combines with J gene TRBJ1-2, with TRBD1 as a possible D gene (5 bases). The germline V gene has CDR1 SNHLY and CDR2 FYNNEI. The CDR3 is made up of 14 amino acids. Trimming pared 9 bases from V and 4 bases from J, leaving 18 bases between. The CDR3 protein is CASLVSGSGYGYTF. CDR3 nucleotides: TGTGCCAGTTTAGTATCAGGGTCGGGCTATGGCTACACCTTC. Full variable domain (missing parts from reference TRBV2 and TRBJ1-2): EPEVTQTPSHQVTQMGQEVILRCVPISNHLYFYWYRQILGQKVEFLVSFYNNEISEKSEIFDDQFSVERPDGSNFTLKIRSTKLEDSAMYFCASLVSGSGYGYTFGSGTRLTVV.

This rearrangement joins TRBV12-3 or TRBV12-4 to TRBJ2-1; TRBD1 is a possible D gene (8 bases). CDR3 size: 15 residues. The V gene lost 6 bases and the J gene lost 3 bases, with 15 bases spanning the gap. This CDR3 is CASRRTGTNYNEQFF. The CDR3 DNA sequence: TGTGCCAGCAGACGGACAGGGACTAACTACAATGAGCAGTTCTTC.

This clonotype was counted only a few times. This chain connects TRBV12-3 or TRBV12-4 to TRBJ1-5, with 9 bases aligning to TRBD1. Trimming cost V 6 bases and J 3 bases; bases outside gene matches: 12. The CDR3 is made up of 17 amino acids. CDR3 residues: CASSTRTGERVNQPQHF. DNA of the CDR3: TGTGCCAGCAGCACCCGGACAGGGGAGAGGGTCAATCAGCCCCAGCATTTT.

In its sample, this clonotype was seen many times. The V gene is TRBV10-3, the J gene TRBJ1-2, with 10 nucleotides matching TRBD1. The length of the CDR3 is 13 residues. V shed 5 bases and J 8 bases; nucleotides not matched to a gene: 5. Germline V gives CDR1 ENHRY, CDR2 SYGVKD. The CDR3 sequence is CAISHGTGDGYTF. CDR3 nucleotide sequence: TGTGCCATCAGTCACGGGACAGGGGACGGCTACACCTTC.

V is TRBV20-1 and J is TRBJ2-4; 9 nucleotides agree with TRBD2. The DNA matches TRBJ2-5 better at its end, which makes the J call doubtful. Germline values: CDR1 DFQATT, CDR2 SNEGSKA (reference sequence). This CDR3 is built from 15 residues. The CDR3 region is CSAREPSGVQETQYF. The CDR3 DNA reads TGCAGTGCTAGAGAGCCTAGCGGGGTCCAAGAGACCCAGTACTTC.

The chain carries TRBV21-1 and TRBJ1-5; the table assigns TRBD1, which was not confirmed against the DNA. TRBV21-1 is labeled a pseudogene. The CDR3 loop spans 19 amino acids. CDR3 in DNA: TGTGCCAGCAGCAAACCCGGACAGGGGGCGGGCAATAGCAATCAGCCCCAGCATTTT. Its protein product is CASSKPGQGAGNSNQPQHF.